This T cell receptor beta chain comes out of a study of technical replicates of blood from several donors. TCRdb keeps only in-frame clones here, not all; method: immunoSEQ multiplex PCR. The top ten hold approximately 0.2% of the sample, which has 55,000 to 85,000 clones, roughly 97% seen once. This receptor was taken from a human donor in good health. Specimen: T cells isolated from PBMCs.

The CDR3 protein is CASSLRTGWTNEKLFF. The CDR3 DNA reads as TGTGCCAGCAGCTTAAGGACAGGGTGGACTAATGAAAAACTGTTTTTT. The chain links TRBV5-8 to TRBJ1-4; 8 bases match TRBD1. V trimming: 2 bases; J trimming: 2 bases; junction bases outside the gene matches: 5. The CDR3 covers 16 residues. Germline CDR1 is SGHTS and CDR2 is YDEGEE.